Listed below are T cell receptor beta chains from one sample, sequenced in a study of T-cell memory formation after mild COVID-19. TCRdb redid the calling of the 5' RACE reads with MiXCR, one entry per CDR3 protein. This sample has hundreds of thousands of distinct CDR3 sequences, with 20% to 25% found just once. Sequences were obtained from PBMCs or a T cell subset sorted from them (not recorded which). These receptors were collected from an adult woman who had mild COVID-19 (a few samples of this study predate the infection). Cell type and time point are not known. Each CDR3 is given with its conserved first and last residue. A D gene is named only where the DNA matches it firmly. Clone size is stated in some rows and not others, as once, few, many or a class when expanded.

D gene	clone size	V gene	J gene	CDR3 protein	CDR3 DNA
.	once	TRBV20-1	TRBJ1-6	CSAARGGSSNSPLHF	TGCAGTGCGGCGAGGGGGGGCTCGAGTAATTCACCCCTCCACTTT
.	.	TRBV6-1	TRBJ1-1	CASSVVQDTEAFF	TGTGCCAGCAGTGTAGTACAGGACACTGAAGCTTTCTTT
TRBD2	.	TRBV12-3/TRBV12-4	TRBJ2-3	CASSYSGSADTQYF	TGTGCCAGCAGTTACAGCGGGAGTGCAGATACGCAGTATTTT
TRBD1	once	TRBV7-9	TRBJ1-3	CASSPGQDFASSGNTIYF	TGTGCCAGCAGCCCGGGACAGGATTTCGCCTCCTCTGGAAACACCATATATTTT
TRBD1	.	TRBV28	TRBJ2-7	CASSLPTRPYRGAYEQYF	TGTGCCAGCAGTTTACCCACCCGGCCCTACAGGGGTGCCTACGAGCAGTACTTC
.	.	TRBV24-1	TRBJ2-1	CATSDVTGTNEQFF	TGTGCCACCAGTGATGTTACCGGGACCAATGAGCAGTTCTTC
TRBD1	.	TRBV7-2	TRBJ2-5	CASRTGSGETQYF	TGTGCCAGCAGGACAGGGAGTGGAGAGACCCAGTACTTC
TRBD1	few	TRBV6-5	TRBJ2-5	CASSSPGQGGETQYF	TGTGCCAGCAGTTCACCAGGACAGGGTGGAGAGACCCAGTACTTC
.	many	TRBV7-2	TRBJ1-6	CASSLYGTDYNSPLHF	TGTGCCAGCAGCTTATATGGGACCGATTATAATTCACCCCTCCACTTT
TRBD1	few	TRBV18	TRBJ2-3	CASSLDHRDRVYF	TGTGCCAGCTCACTTGATCACCGGGACAGGGTATACTTT
.	few	TRBV20-1	TRBJ1-2	CSATGTVRKGYTF	TGCAGTGCCACTGGGACCGTGCGGAAAGGCTACACCTTC
TRBD1	.	TRBV7-3	TRBJ1-1	CASSADRGVYTEAFF	TGTGCCAGCAGCGCCGACAGGGGAGTGTACACTGAAGCTTTCTTT
.	.	TRBV6-2/TRBV6-3	TRBJ2-1	CASSYSTARTEQFF	TGTGCCAGCAGTTACTCGACGGCCCGGACCGAGCAGTTCTTC
.	.	TRBV4-3	TRBJ1-1	CASSQGDLNTEAFF	TGCGCCAGCAGCCAAGGGGATTTGAACACTGAAGCTTTCTTT
.	.	TRBV9	TRBJ2-6	CASSVPQWGSGANVLTF	TGTGCCAGCAGCGTACCCCAGTGGGGCTCTGGGGCCAACGTCCTGACTTTC
TRBD1	.	TRBV15	TRBJ2-7	CATSRDRGFEEQYF	TGTGCCACCAGCAGAGACAGGGGGTTTGAGGAGCAGTACTTC
.	.	TRBV5-1	TRBJ1-1	CASSREGRGRNTEAFF	TGCGCCAGCAGCAGAGAGGGACGGGGCCGGAACACTGAAGCTTTCTTT
TRBD1	.	TRBV7-7	TRBJ1-3	CASSQGGYGNTIYF	TGTGCCAGCAGCCAGGGGGGATATGGAAACACCATATATTTT
.	many	TRBV4-3	TRBJ2-7	CASSQTGIPSYEQYF	TGCGCCAGCAGCCAAACAGGGATCCCCTCCTACGAGCAGTACTTC
TRBD2	.	TRBV30	TRBJ2-5	CAWSALTSGGGETQYF	TGTGCCTGGAGTGCCTTGACTAGCGGGGGAGGAGAGACCCAGTACTTC
.	few	TRBV9	TRBJ2-3	CASSVEEDPTDTQYF	TGTGCCAGCAGCGTAGAGGAGGACCCCACAGATACGCAGTATTTT
.	few	TRBV29-1	TRBJ1-4	CSVPGSTNEKLFF	TGCAGCGTACCGGGGTCAACTAATGAAAAACTGTTTTTT
.	.	TRBV6-2/TRBV6-3	TRBJ2-7	CASSLTWTVYEQYF	TGTGCCAGCAGTCTAACTTGGACGGTCTACGAGCAGTACTTC
.	.	TRBV6-5	TRBJ2-1	CASRPKGRAIYNEQFF	TGTGCCAGCAGGCCCAAAGGGCGGGCGATCTACAATGAGCAGTTCTTC
.	few	TRBV7-9	TRBJ1-4	CASSSSAGMNEKLFF	TGTGCCAGCAGCTCCAGTGCAGGGATGAATGAAAAACTGTTTTTT
.	.	TRBV2	TRBJ1-1	CASSELGGEDTEAFF	TGTGCCAGCAGTGAATTGGGGGGCGAAGACACTGAAGCTTTCTTT
.	few	TRBV4-1	TRBJ2-7	CASSKTGLGGYEQYF	TGCGCCAGCAGCAAAACAGGCCTGGGGGGCTACGAGCAGTACTTC
.	.	TRBV3-1	TRBJ1-1	CASRQANTEAFF	TGTGCCAGCAGACAGGCGAACACTGAAGCTTTCTTT
.	.	TRBV7-9	TRBJ1-6	CASSLDMSNSPLHF	TGTGCCAGCAGCTTGGACATGAGTAATTCACCCCTCCACTTT
.	.	TRBV3-1	TRBJ1-4	CASSQQVYEKLFF	TGTGCCAGCAGCCAACAGGTTTATGAAAAACTGTTTTTT
TRBD2	.	TRBV7-9	TRBJ2-5	CASSLAGAPGETQYF	TGTGCCAGCAGCCTAGCGGGGGCCCCGGGGGAGACCCAGTACTTC
.	few	TRBV20-1	TRBJ2-3	CSARDLGLPTDTQYF	TGCAGTGCTAGAGATCTCGGACTTCCCACAGATACGCAGTATTTT
TRBD2	.	TRBV4-3	TRBJ2-3	CASSQDVTSGSLNTQYF	TGCGCCAGCAGCCAAGACGTTACCAGCGGGAGCTTGAATACGCAGTATTTT
.	few	TRBV21-1	TRBJ2-1	CASSKARLASHREQFF	TGTGCCAGCAGCAAAGCCCGACTAGCTTCACACCGTGAGCAGTTCTTC
.	.	TRBV5-6	TRBJ2-7	CASSSGGVSEQYF	TGTGCCAGCAGCTCGGGCGGGGTCTCCGAGCAGTACTTC
.	.	TRBV11-3	TRBJ2-1	CASSSRTRGRYEQFF	TGTGCCAGCAGCTCCCGGACCCGGGGCCGCTATGAGCAGTTCTTC
.	.	TRBV5-1	TRBJ2-2	CASSSQGADGELFF	TGCGCCAGCAGCTCCCAGGGCGCAGACGGGGAGCTGTTTTTT
.	.	TRBV4-1	TRBJ1-4	CASSQRSDATNEKLFF	TGCGCCAGCAGCCAACGCAGTGACGCAACTAATGAAAAACTGTTTTTT
TRBD2	few	TRBV7-8	TRBJ2-5	CASSLGASGRQETQYF	TGTGCCAGCAGCTTAGGGGCTAGCGGGAGACAAGAGACCCAGTACTTC
.	.	TRBV18	TRBJ2-3	CASSPGTGAWSTDTQYF	TGTGCCAGCTCACCGGGAACAGGCGCTTGGAGCACAGATACGCAGTATTTT
TRBD2	.	TRBV7-8	TRBJ2-5	CASSAGLAGGMRETQYF	TGTGCCAGCAGCGCCGGACTAGCGGGAGGTATGAGAGAGACCCAGTACTTC
TRBD2	.	TRBV24-1	TRBJ2-1	CATSEPGTSADNEQFF	TGTGCCACCAGTGAACCCGGGACTAGCGCAGACAATGAGCAGTTCTTC
.	.	TRBV30	TRBJ1-1	CAWSLGGGNTEAFF	TGTGCCTGGAGTTTAGGGGGTGGGAACACTGAAGCTTTCTTT
.	.	TRBV29-1	TRBJ1-2	CSALELNYGYTF	TGCAGCGCCCTAGAATTAAACTATGGCTACACCTTC
TRBD2	few	TRBV5-1	TRBJ2-1	CASSLAGEGLFF	TGCGCCAGCAGCTTGGCCGGGGAGGGACTGTTCTTC
.	.	TRBV20-1	TRBJ2-3	CSASPQRTDTQYF	TGCAGTGCTAGCCCCCAGAGGACAGATACGCAGTATTTT
.	few	TRBV4-1	TRBJ1-1	CASSQGALAGTEAFF	TGCGCCAGCAGCCAAGGAGCTTTGGCGGGCACTGAAGCTTTCTTT
.	.	TRBV4-3	TRBJ2-7	CASSSGTNYEQYF	TGCGCCAGCAGCTCCGGGACAAACTACGAGCAGTACTTC
TRBD2	.	TRBV7-7	TRBJ2-5	CASSLDSGGTQYF	TGTGCCAGCAGCTTAGACTCGGGAGGGACCCAGTACTTC
.	.	TRBV6-2/TRBV6-3	TRBJ2-1	CASSYLDYNEQFF	TGTGCCAGCAGTTACTTGGACTACAATGAGCAGTTCTTC
.	.	TRBV18	TRBJ1-5	CASSPHTDQPQHF	TGTGCCAGCTCACCACATACGGACCAGCCCCAGCATTTT
.	many	TRBV9	TRBJ1-2	CASSEGTLANYGYTF	TGTGCCAGCAGCGAGGGGACGCTTGCTAACTATGGCTACACCTTC
.	few	TRBV5-4	TRBJ1-1	CASSLLGDRTEAFF	TGTGCCAGCAGCTTGTTAGGGGATCGCACTGAAGCTTTCTTT
.	few	TRBV11-2	TRBJ2-1	CASSLDNRAGNEQFF	TGTGCCAGCAGCCTCGATAACCGGGCAGGGAATGAGCAGTTCTTC
.	few	TRBV2	TRBJ2-1	CASDSYNEQFF	TGTGCCAGCGATAGTTACAATGAGCAGTTCTTC
.	few	TRBV5-5	TRBJ2-1	CASSLSYGAGSPTYNEQFF	TGTGCCAGCAGCTTATCGTACGGGGCGGGGTCACCAACCTACAATGAGCAGTTCTTC
.	.	TRBV12-3/TRBV12-4	TRBJ1-1	CASSFFQGSTEAFF	TGTGCCAGCAGTTTTTTCCAGGGTAGCACTGAAGCTTTCTTT